This TCR beta chain was captured by sequencing in a study of T cell repertoires in cytomegalovirus infection. At the level of the study: Through public TCR beta signatures, both CMV infection and matching HLA type were indicated.

This CDR3 contains 15 residues. Germline CDR1 LNHDA, CDR2 SQIVND (reference sequence). Trimming removed 3 bases from V and 7 bases from J; junction bases left unmatched: 9. This clonotype was counted a few times. A single record per CDR3 protein comes from TCRdb applying MiXCR to the reads. The table lists approximately 180,000 distinct CDR3 sequences, under 25% of them singletons. The origin of this receptor is a human donor in good health (CMV status not recorded). Some clones in this sample may be carry-over from other donors' samples. The J gene is TRBJ2-1, the V gene TRBV19, with 7 bases lining up with TRBD2. Sequencing was performed on PBMCs. CDR3 coding DNA: TGTGCCAGTAGTATTCGCTCGGGGACTACTAATGAGCAGTTCTTC. Its translation is CASSIRSGTTNEQFF.